Sequencing of this T cell receptor beta chain was carried out in a study of T cell responses to AZD1222 COVID-19 vaccine. Findings and caveats of the study: The donor cohort was predominantly white British with a female majority, and clonal diversity may have been underestimated.

A word on this clone: Its target is unknown.

CDR1 and CDR2 from the germline V gene are KGHSH and LQKENI. Trimming at V came to 2 bases and at J to 7 bases, leaving 7 bases not matched to a gene. The CDR3 totals 15 residues. Measured with immunoSEQ multiplex PCR; TCRdb has only the in-frame clones, and not every one. The sample contains approximately 89,000 clones, 70% to 90% of which appear only once. The clonotype comes from an adult in good health. This rearrangement joins TRBV18 to TRBJ2-1, with 8 bases aligning to TRBD1. This specimen was peripheral blood, taken on day 0 of AZD1222 vaccination. For the CDR3, the DNA is TGTGCCAGCTCACCATCCCACAGGGGGGTAAATGAGCAGTTCTTC. It specifies CASSPSHRGVNEQFF.